This T cell receptor beta chain was observed in a study of identical twins. Study results and limitations: Abundant beta clonotypes from cord blood bore fewer insertions; memory repertoires lacked this pattern. Analyses of zero insertions could be partly confounded by invariant MAIT and iNKT cells.

cDNA carried unique molecular identifiers, and a universal primer site was added by template switching. TCRdb reprocessed the 5' RACE reads via MiXCR and lists one record per CDR3 protein. The sample carries 200,000 to 250,000 distinct CDR3 sequences, roughly a tenth recorded once. Germline CDR1 reads DFQATT; CDR2 reads SNEGSKA (reference sequence). This CDR3 has 14 residues. Germline trimming cut 3 bases from V and 1 base from J; bases unmatched to any gene: 2. All donors were healthy, and all were Caucasian. Comments on this clonotype: As yet, its antigen is unknown.

Sequencing was performed on memory T cells sorted from blood. The chain employs TRBV20-1 and TRBJ2-7; 11 positions agree with TRBD2. The origin of this receptor is a man aged 50 to 60 in good health. The CDR3 here is CSARGTSGSYEQYF. CDR3 coding DNA: TGCAGTGCTAGGGGGACTAGCGGATCCTACGAGCAGTACTTC.